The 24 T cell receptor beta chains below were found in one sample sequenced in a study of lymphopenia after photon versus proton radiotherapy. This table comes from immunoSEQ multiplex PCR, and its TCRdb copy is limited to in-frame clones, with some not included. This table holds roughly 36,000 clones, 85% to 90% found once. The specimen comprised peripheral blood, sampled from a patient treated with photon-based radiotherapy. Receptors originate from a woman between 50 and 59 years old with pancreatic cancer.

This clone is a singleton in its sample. The CDR3 here is CASSLAGGGETQYF. The CDR3 DNA follows: TGTGCCAGCAGCTTAGCGGGAGGGGGGGAGACCCAGTACTTC. This sequence joins TRBV7-2 and TRBJ2-5; maybe TRBD2 (7 bases). This CDR3 contains 14 residues. V lost 0 bases and J lost 5, with 10 bases in between. Per germline, CDR1 SGHTA and CDR2 FQGNSA.

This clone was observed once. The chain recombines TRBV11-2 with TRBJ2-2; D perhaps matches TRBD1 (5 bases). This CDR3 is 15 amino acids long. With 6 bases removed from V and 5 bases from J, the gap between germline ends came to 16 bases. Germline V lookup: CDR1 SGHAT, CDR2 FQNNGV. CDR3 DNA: TGTGCCAGCAGGTGGGAAGACAGAGTAACCGGGGAGCTGTTTTTT. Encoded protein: CASRWEDRVTGELFF. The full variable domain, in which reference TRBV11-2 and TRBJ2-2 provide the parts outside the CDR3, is EAGVAQSPRYKIIEKRQSVAFWCNPISGHATLYWYQQILGQGPKLLIQFQNNGVVDDSQLPKDRFSAERLKGVDSTLKIQPAKLEDSAVYLCASRWEDRVTGELFFGEGSRLTVL.

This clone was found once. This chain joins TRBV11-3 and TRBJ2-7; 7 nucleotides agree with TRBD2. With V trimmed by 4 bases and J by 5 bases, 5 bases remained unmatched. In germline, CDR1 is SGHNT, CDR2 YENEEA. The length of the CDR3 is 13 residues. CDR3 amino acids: CASSSGGANEQYF. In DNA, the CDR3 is TGTGCCAGCAGCTCGGGGGGAGCGAACGAGCAGTACTTC.

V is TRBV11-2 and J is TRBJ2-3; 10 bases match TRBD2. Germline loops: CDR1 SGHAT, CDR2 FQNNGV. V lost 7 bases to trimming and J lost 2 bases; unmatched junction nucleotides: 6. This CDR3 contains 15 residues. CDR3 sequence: CASTLLAGYTDTQYF. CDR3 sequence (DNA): TGTGCCAGCACCCTACTAGCGGGGTACACAGATACGCAGTATTTT.

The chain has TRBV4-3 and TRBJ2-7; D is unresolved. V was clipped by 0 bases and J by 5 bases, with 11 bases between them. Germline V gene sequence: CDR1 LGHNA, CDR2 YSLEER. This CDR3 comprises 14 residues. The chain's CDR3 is CASSQDLIGNEQYF. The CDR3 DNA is TGCGCCAGCAGCCAAGATTTGATTGGGAACGAGCAGTACTTC.

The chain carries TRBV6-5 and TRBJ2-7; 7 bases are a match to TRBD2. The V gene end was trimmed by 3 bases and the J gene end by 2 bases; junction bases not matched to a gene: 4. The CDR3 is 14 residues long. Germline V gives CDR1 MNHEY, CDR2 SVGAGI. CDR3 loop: CASSYGAGAYEQYF. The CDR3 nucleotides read TGTGCCAGCAGTTATGGCGCGGGAGCCTACGAGCAGTACTTC.

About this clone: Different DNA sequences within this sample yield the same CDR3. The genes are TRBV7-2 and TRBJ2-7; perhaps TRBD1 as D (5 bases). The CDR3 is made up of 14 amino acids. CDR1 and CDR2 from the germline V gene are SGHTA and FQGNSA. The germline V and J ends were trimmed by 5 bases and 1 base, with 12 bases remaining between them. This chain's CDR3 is CASSPPTASYEQYF. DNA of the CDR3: TGTGCCAGCAGCCCCCCGACAGCATCCTACGAGCAGTACTTC.

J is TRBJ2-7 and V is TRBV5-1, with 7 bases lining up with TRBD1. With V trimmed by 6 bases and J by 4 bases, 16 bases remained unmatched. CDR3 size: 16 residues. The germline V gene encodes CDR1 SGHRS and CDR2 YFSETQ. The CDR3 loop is CASTPDRELWEYEQYF. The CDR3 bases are TGCGCCAGCACCCCCGACAGGGAATTGTGGGAGTACGAGCAGTACTTC.

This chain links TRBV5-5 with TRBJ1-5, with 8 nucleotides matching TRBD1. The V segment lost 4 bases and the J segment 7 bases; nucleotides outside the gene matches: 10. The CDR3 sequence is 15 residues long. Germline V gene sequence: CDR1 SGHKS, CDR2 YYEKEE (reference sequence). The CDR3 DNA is TGTGCCAGCAGCCGGCAGGGGGCGCAGAGCCAGCCCCAGCATTTT. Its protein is CASSRQGAQSQPQHF.

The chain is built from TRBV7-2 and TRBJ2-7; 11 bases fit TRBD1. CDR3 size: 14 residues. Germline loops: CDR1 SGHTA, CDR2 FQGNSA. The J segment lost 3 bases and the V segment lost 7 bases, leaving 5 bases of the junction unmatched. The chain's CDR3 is CASTKDRGLYEQYF. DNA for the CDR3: TGTGCCAGCACAAAGGACAGGGGGCTCTACGAGCAGTACTTC. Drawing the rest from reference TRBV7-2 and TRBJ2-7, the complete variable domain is GAGVSQSPSNKVTEKGKDVELRCDPISGHTALYWYRQSLGQGLEFLIYFQGNSAPDKSGLPSDRFSAERTGGSVSTLTIQRTQQEDSAVYLCASTKDRGLYEQYFGPGTRLTVT.

The CDR3 DNA reads as TGTGCCAGCAGTGAAGCGACTAGCGGGAGAGTCTACGAGCAGTACTTC. It codes for CASSEATSGRVYEQYF. The gene calls are TRBV6-1 and TRBJ2-7; 12 bases are a match to TRBD2. The CDR3 contains 16 residues. CDR1 and CDR2 (germline): MNHNS, SASEGT. V trimming: 0 bases; J trimming: 3 bases; junction bases outside the gene matches: 3.

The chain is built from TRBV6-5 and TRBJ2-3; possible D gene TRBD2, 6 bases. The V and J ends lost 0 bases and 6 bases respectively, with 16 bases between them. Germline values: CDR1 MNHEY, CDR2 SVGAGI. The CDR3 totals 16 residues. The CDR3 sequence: CASSYSLGEARDTQYF. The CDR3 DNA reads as TGTGCCAGCAGTTACTCCTTAGGGGAGGCCAGGGATACGCAGTATTTT.

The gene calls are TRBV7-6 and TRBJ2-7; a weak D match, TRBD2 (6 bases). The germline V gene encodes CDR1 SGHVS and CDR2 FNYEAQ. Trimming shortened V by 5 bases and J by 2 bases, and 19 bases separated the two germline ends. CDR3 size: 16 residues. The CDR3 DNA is TGTGCCAGCAGCCCCTCCCGGGGGTTCGGCCCCTACGAGCAGTACTTC. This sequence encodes CASSPSRGFGPYEQYF.

This CDR3 is CASNPGQGVDTQYF. The CDR3 region has the DNA TGTGCCAGCAACCCGGGACAGGGCGTAGATACGCAGTATTTT. This chain joins TRBV7-9 and TRBJ2-3; TRBD1 agrees at 9 bases. This CDR3 has 14 residues. Losses at the gene ends were 7 bases for V and 5 bases for J; bases not matched to a gene: 7. The V gene's germline CDR1 is SEHNR and CDR2 FQNEAQ (reference sequence).

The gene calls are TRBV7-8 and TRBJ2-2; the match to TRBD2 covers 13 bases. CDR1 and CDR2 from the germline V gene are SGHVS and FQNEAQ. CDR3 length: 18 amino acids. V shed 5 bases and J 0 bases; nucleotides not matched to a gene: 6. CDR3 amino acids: CASSPRLAGGANTGELFF. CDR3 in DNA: TGTGCCAGCAGCCCCCGACTAGCGGGAGGCGCGAACACCGGGGAGCTGTTTTTT.

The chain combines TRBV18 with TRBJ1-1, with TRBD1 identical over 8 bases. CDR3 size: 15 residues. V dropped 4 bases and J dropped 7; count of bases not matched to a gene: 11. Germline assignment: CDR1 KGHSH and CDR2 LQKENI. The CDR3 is CASSRRPGQDNEAFF. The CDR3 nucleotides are TGTGCCAGCTCACGACGTCCGGGACAGGATAATGAAGCTTTCTTT.

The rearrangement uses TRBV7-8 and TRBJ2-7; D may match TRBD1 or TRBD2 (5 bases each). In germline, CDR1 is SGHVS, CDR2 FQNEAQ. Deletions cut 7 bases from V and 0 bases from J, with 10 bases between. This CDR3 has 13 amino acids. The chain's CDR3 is CASTLGGSYEQYF. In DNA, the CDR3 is TGTGCCAGCACCCTTGGGGGCTCCTACGAGCAGTACTTC.

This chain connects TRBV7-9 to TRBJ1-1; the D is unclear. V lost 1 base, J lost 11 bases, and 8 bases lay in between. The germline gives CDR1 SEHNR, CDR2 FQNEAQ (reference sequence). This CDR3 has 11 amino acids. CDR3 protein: CASSLGALAFF. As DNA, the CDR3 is TGTGCCAGCAGCTTAGGCGCCCTTGCTTTCTTT.

The DNA for the CDR3 is TGTGCCAGTAGTCCCAGGGAGTCAACTAATGAAAAACTGTTTTTT. Translated: CASSPRESTNEKLFF. The V gene is TRBV19, the J gene TRBJ1-4; maybe TRBD1 (5 bases). Trimming left V 5 bases short and J 0 bases short, with 10 bases between. Germline-derived CDR1 and CDR2 are LNHDA and SQIVND (reference sequence). The CDR3 spans 15 residues. The whole variable domain, remainder taken from reference TRBV19 and TRBJ1-4, is DGGITQSPKYLFRKEGQNVTLSCEQNLNHDAMYWYRQDPGQGLRLIYYSQIVNDFQKGDIAEGYSVSREKKESFPLTVTSAQKNPTAFYLCASSPRESTNEKLFFGSGTQLSVL.

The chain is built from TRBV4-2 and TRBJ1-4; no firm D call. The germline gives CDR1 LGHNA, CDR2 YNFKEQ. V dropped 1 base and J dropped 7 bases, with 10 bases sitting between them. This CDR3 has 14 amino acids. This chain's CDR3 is CASSQGGVGEKLFF. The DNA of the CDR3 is TGTGCCAGCAGCCAAGGAGGCGTTGGTGAAAAACTGTTTTTT.

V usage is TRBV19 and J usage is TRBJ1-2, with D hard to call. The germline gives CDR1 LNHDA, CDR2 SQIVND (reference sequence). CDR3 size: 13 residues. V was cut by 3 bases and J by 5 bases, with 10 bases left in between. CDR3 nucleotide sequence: TGTGCCAGTAGTATCGCAGGCGAATATGGCTACACCTTC. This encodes CASSIAGEYGYTF.

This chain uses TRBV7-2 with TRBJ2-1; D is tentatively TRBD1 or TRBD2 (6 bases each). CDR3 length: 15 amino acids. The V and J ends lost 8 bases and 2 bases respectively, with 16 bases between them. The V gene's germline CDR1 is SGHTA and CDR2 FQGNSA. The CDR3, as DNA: TGTGCCAGCTGGGGGCGGGAATCGACCTACAATGAGCAGTTCTTC. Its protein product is CASWGRESTYNEQFF.

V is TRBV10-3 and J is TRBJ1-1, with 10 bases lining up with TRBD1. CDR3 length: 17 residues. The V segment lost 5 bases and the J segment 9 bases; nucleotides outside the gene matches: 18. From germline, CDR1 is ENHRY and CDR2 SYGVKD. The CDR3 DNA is TGTGCCATCAGTTGGACAGGGGGATTTGGCGGAGGGCTTCAAGCTTTCTTT. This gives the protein CAISWTGGFGGGLQAFF.

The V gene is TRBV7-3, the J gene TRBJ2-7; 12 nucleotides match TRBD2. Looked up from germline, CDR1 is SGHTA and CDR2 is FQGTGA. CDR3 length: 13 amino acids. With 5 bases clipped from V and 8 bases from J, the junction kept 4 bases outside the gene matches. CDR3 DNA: TGTGCCAGCAGCCCGACTAGCGGGAGTAAGCAGTACTTC. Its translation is CASSPTSGSKQYF.